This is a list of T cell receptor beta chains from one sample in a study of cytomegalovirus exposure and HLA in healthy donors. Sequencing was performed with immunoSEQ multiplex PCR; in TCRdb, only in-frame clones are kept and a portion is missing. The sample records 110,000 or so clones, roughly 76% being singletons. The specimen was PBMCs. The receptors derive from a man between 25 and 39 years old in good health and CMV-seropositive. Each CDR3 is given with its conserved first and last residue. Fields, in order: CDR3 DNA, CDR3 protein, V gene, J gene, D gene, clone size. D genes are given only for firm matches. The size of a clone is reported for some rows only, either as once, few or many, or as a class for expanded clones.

TGTGCCAGCAGTGAACAGGCAACTAATGAAAAACTGTTTTTT,CASSEQATNEKLFF,TRBV2,TRBJ1-4,.,.
TGTGCCAGCTCACCACGGGAGGTAAACACTGAAGCTTTCTTT,CASSPREVNTEAFF,TRBV18,TRBJ1-1,.,.
TGTGCCATCAGTGGGACTAGCGGGGCCCCGGGTGAGACCCAGTACTTC,CAISGTSGAPGETQYF,TRBV10-3,TRBJ2-5,TRBD2,.
TGCGCCAGCAGCCAAGGACTAGCGGGCTCCTACGAGCAGTACTTC,CASSQGLAGSYEQYF,TRBV4-3,TRBJ2-7,TRBD2,few
TGTGCCAGCAGTTATCAGGAACGATTTGCCCAGTACTTC,CASSYQERFAQYF,TRBV6-5,TRBJ2-5,.,.
TGTGCTAGCAGTCGATTATCTGGGGGGGCATCTGGGGAGCTGTTTTTT,CASSRLSGGASGELFF,TRBV7-7,TRBJ2-2,.,.
TGTGCCAGCAGTTTCCGGGAGGCCGGCGAGCAGTACTTC,CASSFREAGEQYF,TRBV6-5,TRBJ2-7,TRBD2,once
TGCGCCAGCAGCCAGCAGGCAGGGGGCTACACCGGGGAGCTGTTTTTT,CASSQQAGGYTGELFF,TRBV4-1,TRBJ2-2,TRBD1,once
TGCGCCAGCAGCTTTCGAGGAGGGGCCCAAGAGACCCAGTACTTC,CASSFRGGAQETQYF,TRBV5-1,TRBJ2-5,.,.
TGTGCCAGTACCGCGGGACAGGGAGTTTCGGATTCACCCCTCCACTTT,CASTAGQGVSDSPLHF,TRBV19,TRBJ1-6,TRBD1,few
TGTGCCAGTAGTAGTTCTTCGTTTGGCTACACCTTC,CASSSSSFGYTF,TRBV19,TRBJ1-2,.,.
TGTGCCAGCAGTGAACGAGCGGGGGGCGGGGAGACCCAGTACTTC,CASSERAGGGETQYF,TRBV2,TRBJ2-5,TRBD2,.
TGTGCCAGCGCTACTAGCGGGGGGGCCGGGGATACGCAGTATTTT,CASATSGGAGDTQYF,TRBV2,TRBJ2-3,TRBD2,.
TGTGCCAGCAGTGGGATAGCGGGGGGGCAGAATGAGCAGTTCTTC,CASSGIAGGQNEQFF,TRBV6-4,TRBJ2-1,TRBD2,.
TGTGCCAGCAGCCCATCGCCGGGACAGGGAAACACCGGGGAGCTGTTTTTT,CASSPSPGQGNTGELFF,TRBV11-2,TRBJ2-2,TRBD1,.
TGCAGCGTTGAAGGCATGGAACAGGGGGCTAGCTATGGCTACACCTTC,CSVEGMEQGASYGYTF,TRBV29-1,TRBJ1-2,TRBD1,.
TGTGCCAGCAGCTCAATGACAGTCACAGATACGCAGTATTTT,CASSSMTVTDTQYF,TRBV11-2,TRBJ2-3,.,.
TGTGCCAGCAGCGCTTGGGGCGGGGGCACAGATACGCAGTATTTT,CASSAWGGGTDTQYF,TRBV9,TRBJ2-3,.,.
TGCGCCAGCAGCCAAGATTATGGGACAGGGACGGGTTCACCCCTCCACTTT,CASSQDYGTGTGSPLHF,TRBV4-1,TRBJ1-6,TRBD1,once
TGTGCCTGTCGGGACAGGCCGATCTACGAGCAGTACTTC,CACRDRPIYEQYF,TRBV30,TRBJ2-7,TRBD1,.
TGTGCCAGCTCCCTACACAGGGTCACTGAAGCTTTCTTT,CASSLHRVTEAFF,TRBV18,TRBJ1-1,.,few
TGTGCCAGCAGCGGACAGGGTTACGAGCAGTACTTC,CASSGQGYEQYF,TRBV5-4,TRBJ2-7,TRBD1,.
TGTGCCAGCAACCTAATCGGCACAGATACGCAGTATTTT,CASNLIGTDTQYF,TRBV14,TRBJ2-3,.,.
TGCGCCAGCAGCTTTACAGGCCCCAGGGACGAGCAGTACTTC,CASSFTGPRDEQYF,TRBV5-1,TRBJ2-7,.,few
TGTGCCAGCAGTTTACGGGGGGTAGGGTACGAGCAGTACTTC,CASSLRGVGYEQYF,TRBV27,TRBJ2-7,TRBD2,.
TGTGCCAGCAGCTTACGGACTAGCGGGGGCATTTTAGAGACCCAGTACTTC,CASSLRTSGGILETQYF,TRBV11-1,TRBJ2-5,TRBD2,.
TGTGCCTGGAGTGGGGGGGGCCCTGGCTACACCTTC,CAWSGGGPGYTF,TRBV30,TRBJ1-2,.,.
TGTGCCACCAGCAGAATTGGACAGAGTGAAGCTTTCTTT,CATSRIGQSEAFF,TRBV15,TRBJ1-1,.,once
TGCGCCAGCAGTGAGCCGACTAGCGGCACAGATACGCAGTATTTT,CASSEPTSGTDTQYF,TRBV10-2,TRBJ2-3,TRBD2,.
TGTGCCTGGAGTGACCCCTCCGGACAGACTAATTCCCCCCTCCACTTT,CAWSDPSGQTNSPLHF,TRBV30,TRBJ1-6,.,few